The present entry profiles one T cell receptor (beta chain) with its context. Its specificity is unknown. CDR1 and CDR2 from the germline V gene are LGHNA and YSLEER. V was trimmed by 3 bases and J by 6 bases, leaving 14 bases between them. The CDR3 has 15 amino acids. A CD8+CD4-CCR7+CD45RA+ phenotype served as the sorting definition for naive CD8 T cells. This record comes from a study of molecular identifiers for immune sequencing clone quantification. Regarding the study as a whole: Detection of one spiked Jurkat cell's TCR RNA reportedly worked in one million naive cells. Among effectors, clones above 20 RNA copies held over 97% of molecules; among naive cells, under 1%.

Listed TCR primers, together with previously described methods, were used for the bulk TCR libraries. From the PCR reads, TCRdb called clonotypes with MiXCR, one entry per CDR3 protein. The profile shows more than 550,000 distinct CDR3 sequences, about 25% of them singletons. This TCR came from a human donor in good health. Some libraries in this study had Jurkat cell RNA spiked in. Input material: naive CD8+ T cells from blood, with Jurkat cell RNA spiked in. Subset here: FACS-sorted CD8+CD4-CCR7+CD45RA+ naive T cells. The J gene is TRBJ2-2, the V gene TRBV4-3; perhaps TRBD2 as D (5 bases). The CDR3 coding sequence is TGCGCCAGCAGCCAGGGGTTGGGGAGCGCCGGGGAGCTGTTTTTT. Translating it yields CASSQGLGSAGELFF.